Each of the 11 T cell receptor beta chains below was sequenced from the same sample in a study of blood T cell repertoires in COVID-19. Using immunoSEQ multiplex PCR, the repertoire was profiled, and TCRdb retains in-frame clones only, with some absent. The sample lists about 160,000 clones; about 85% were seen once. Sequencing used peripheral blood. These receptors were collected from a woman aged 60-75 years with COVID-19, enrolled during active disease.

This clone was observed a handful of times. The rearrangement uses TRBV12-3 or TRBV12-4 and TRBJ2-5; TRBD1 might be the D (5 bases). V dropped 3 bases and J dropped 2 bases, with 7 bases sitting between them. The CDR3 spans 13 residues. The CDR3 coding sequence is TGTGCCAGCAGTTTGGGGCTGCAAGAGACCCAGTACTTC. Translated: CASSLGLQETQYF.

The chain joins TRBV9 to TRBJ1-3, with 8 bases matching TRBD1. This CDR3 spans 14 amino acids. V lost 4 bases, J lost 7 bases, and 7 bases stayed unmatched. Germline V lookup: CDR1 SGDLS, CDR2 YYNGEE. In nucleotides, the CDR3 is TGTGCCAGCAGCAACGGACAGGGCCTCAACACCATATATTTT. Amino acid sequence: CASSNGQGLNTIYF.

This rearrangement joins TRBV5-1 to TRBJ2-2; 12 bases are shared with TRBD2. V lost 2 bases and J lost 7; bases outside the gene matches: 9. The germline CDR1 and CDR2 sequences are SGHRS and YFSETQ. There are 17 residues in the CDR3. The CDR3 DNA sequence: TGCGCCAGCAGCTTCCTAGCGGGGGGGCTGCATGGCGGGGAGCTGTTTTTT. Encoded protein: CASSFLAGGLHGGELFF. Filled out from reference TRBV5-1 and TRBJ2-2, the complete variable domain reads KAGVTQTPRYLIKTRGQQVTLSCSPISGHRSVSWYQQTPGQGLQFLFEYFSETQRNKGNFPGRFSGRQFSNSRSEMNVSTLELGDSALYLCASSFLAGGLHGGELFFGEGSRLTVL.

This chain joins TRBV11-2 and TRBJ1-3, with a tentative D call TRBD1 (6 bases). V lost 1 base and J 1 base, leaving 20 bases between the germline ends. The CDR3 extends over 19 amino acids. Germline V CDR1 and CDR2: SGHAT, FQNNGV. The CDR3 is CASSLGGGSAAESGNTIYF. The DNA for the CDR3 is TGTGCCAGCAGCTTAGGGGGGGGCTCGGCAGCCGAATCTGGAAACACCATATATTTT.

The rearrangement uses TRBV11-2 and TRBJ1-3, with D possibly TRBD1 on 5 matching bases. V was clipped by 5 bases and J by 4 bases, with 12 bases between them. CDR3 length equals 14 residues. Germline V gene sequence: CDR1 SGHAT, CDR2 FQNNGV. The CDR3 here is CASSPRRTGNTIYF. The CDR3 DNA is TGTGCCAGCAGCCCAAGGCGGACAGGAAACACCATATATTTT.

This sequence joins TRBV7-3 and TRBJ2-1; 8 bases match TRBD2. The CDR3 extends over 16 amino acids. CDR1 is SGHTA, CDR2 FQGTGA, per germline. The junction had 2 bases not matched to a gene; V was cut back by 0 bases and J by 1 base. CDR3 sequence (DNA): TGTGCCAGCAGCTTAACCGGGACTAGGTCCTACAATGAGCAGTTCTTC. Residues: CASSLTGTRSYNEQFF.

V and J are TRBV7-9 and TRBJ1-1; 9 bases are shared with TRBD1. The J segment lost 1 base and the V segment lost 4 bases, leaving 4 bases of the junction unmatched. CDR1 and CDR2 (germline): SEHNR, FQNEAQ (reference sequence). CDR3 length: 15 residues. The chain's CDR3 is CASSSEQGANTEAFF. The CDR3, as DNA: TGTGCCAGCAGCTCCGAACAGGGGGCGAACACTGAAGCTTTCTTT.

This chain uses TRBV7-2 with TRBJ1-1; tentative D call: TRBD1 (6 bases). Germline lookup yields CDR1 SGHTA and CDR2 FQGNSA. CDR3 size: 13 residues. Trimming took off 2 bases at V and 8 bases at J, with 12 bases between the two ends. The CDR3 region has the DNA TGTGCCAGCAGCTTAATCAGGGGAGAGGAAGCTTTCTTT. It codes for CASSLIRGEEAFF.

This chain uses TRBV9 with TRBJ1-2, with D unresolved. The CDR3 covers 12 residues. The germline gives CDR1 SGDLS, CDR2 YYNGEE. Trimming stripped 4 bases from V and 3 bases from J, with 7 bases between. For the CDR3, the DNA is TGTGCCAGCAGCTTACGGGACTATGGCTACACCTTC. Translating gives CASSLRDYGYTF.

In regard to this clone: The sample contains more than one DNA sequence encoding this CDR3. The V call is TRBV5-4, the J call TRBJ1-5; 9 nucleotides agree with TRBD1. Germline CDR1 and CDR2: SGHNT and YYREEE (reference sequence). This CDR3 comprises 15 residues. V lost 3 bases, J lost 4 bases, and 5 bases stayed unmatched. The CDR3: CASSSGTGLNQPQHF. CDR3 nucleotide sequence: TGTGCCAGCAGCTCCGGGACAGGGCTAAATCAGCCCCAGCATTTT.

J is TRBJ2-2 and V is TRBV7-9; possible D gene TRBD2, 5 bases. CDR1 is SEHNR, CDR2 FQNEAQ, per germline (reference sequence). Trimming shortened V by 4 bases and J by 7 bases, and 16 bases separated the two germline ends. The CDR3 extends over 15 amino acids. CDR3 DNA sequence: TGTGCCAGCAGCTCCGCTCGGGGTTGGGACGGGGAGCTGTTTTTT. Encoded protein: CASSSARGWDGELFF.